This T cell receptor beta chain was sequenced during a study of regulatory T cells in long-lasting Graves disease. Study-level findings and limits: Persistent Graves' patients showed less TCR diversity than newly diagnosed patients showed. Persistent patients had a count of shared public clonotypes (around 2,700) that exceeded that of new patients (966).

Building the TCR beta libraries relied on iRepertoire HTBI primers, and CDR3 regions underwent Arm-PCR. TCRdb reprocessed the multiplex PCR reads via MiXCR and lists one record per CDR3 protein. The sample shows around 250,000 distinct CDR3 sequences, around 18% of them seen only once. Regarding time point: newly diagnosed GD, antithyroid drugs for less than 3 months. After RNA was extracted from PBMCs, the TCR library was made from it. By American Thyroid Association guidelines, Graves' disease was diagnosed in the cohort. This clonotype appeared a few times. The antigen is not known. Germline V gene data show CDR1 as SGHRS and CDR2 as YFSETQ. The CDR3 totals 15 residues. The V segment lost 4 bases and the J segment 4 bases; nucleotides outside the gene matches: 8. The data also belong to a second study, concerning T cells in Graves' hyperthyroidism and ophthalmopathy. That paper states: The authors deemed Graves' hyperthyroidism stable absent ophthalmopathy progression within 18 months.

The chain carries TRBV5-1 and TRBJ2-1; 7 positions agree with TRBD1. This clonotype was sampled from a young woman with Graves disease. Here the sequenced sample was peripheral blood mononuclear cells (PBMCs), taken at new diagnosis, from a patient treated with antithyroid drugs. CDR3 sequence (DNA): TGCGCCAGCAGCACCACCGGGACAGTTTACAATGAGCAGTTCTTC. It encodes CASSTTGTVYNEQFF.